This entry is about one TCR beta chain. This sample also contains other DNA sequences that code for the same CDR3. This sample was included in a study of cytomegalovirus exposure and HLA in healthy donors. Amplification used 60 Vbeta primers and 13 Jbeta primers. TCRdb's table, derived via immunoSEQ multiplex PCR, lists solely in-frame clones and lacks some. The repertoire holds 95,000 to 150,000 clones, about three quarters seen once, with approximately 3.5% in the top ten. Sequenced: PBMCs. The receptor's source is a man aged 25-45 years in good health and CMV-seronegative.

This chain's CDR3 is CASSFGLTYEQYF. DNA for the CDR3: TGCGCCAGCAGCTTTGGACTTACCTACGAGCAGTACTTC. This chain connects TRBV5-1 to TRBJ2-7, with a possible D match to TRBD2 (5 bases). V was clipped by 2 bases and J by 2 bases, with 8 bases between them. CDR1 is SGHRS, CDR2 YFSETQ, per germline. This CDR3 comprises 13 residues.